This T cell receptor (beta chain) originates from a study of T cells expressing NK-cell markers. Germline V gene data show CDR1 as SGHNT and CDR2 as YENEEA. The CDR3 is made up of 16 amino acids. From its re-call of the 5' RACE reads, TCRdb lists each CDR3 protein once, without DNA. The table lists about 460,000 distinct CDR3 sequences. The specimen sequenced was blood T cells: a sorted CD56 or NKG2C T cell subset, CD4+ or CD8+ T cells, or bulk PBMC T cells (not recorded which). The sequence was collected from a woman between 50 and 59 years old in good health. V and J are TRBV11-3 and TRBJ2-2; TCRdb lists TRBD2, though no DNA is available to test this call. CDR3 amino acids: CASSLISGGGTGELFF. Full variable domain (missing parts from reference TRBV11-3 and TRBJ2-2): EAGVVQSPRYKIIEKKQPVAFWCNPISGHNTLYWYLQNLGQGPELLIRYENEEAVDDSQLPKDRFSAERLKGVDSTLKIQPAELGDSAVYLCASSLISGGGTGELFFGEGSRLTVL.